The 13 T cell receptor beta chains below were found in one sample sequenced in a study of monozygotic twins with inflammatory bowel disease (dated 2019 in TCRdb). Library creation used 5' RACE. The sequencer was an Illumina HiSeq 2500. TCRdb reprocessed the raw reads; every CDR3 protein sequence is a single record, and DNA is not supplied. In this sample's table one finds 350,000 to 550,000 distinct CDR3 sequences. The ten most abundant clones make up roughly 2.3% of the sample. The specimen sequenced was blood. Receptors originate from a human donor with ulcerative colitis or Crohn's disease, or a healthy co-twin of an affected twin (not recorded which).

CDR3 protein: CSVQGSTGVGTGELFF. The chain joins TRBV29-1 to TRBJ2-2; checking the TCRdb D call of TRBD1 is not possible without DNA. Germline loops: CDR1 SQVTM, CDR2 ANQGSEA. This CDR3 region has 16 residues.

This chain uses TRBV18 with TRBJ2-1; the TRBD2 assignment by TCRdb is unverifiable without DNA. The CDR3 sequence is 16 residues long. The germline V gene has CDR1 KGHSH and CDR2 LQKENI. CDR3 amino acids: CASSPPRTASYNEQFF.

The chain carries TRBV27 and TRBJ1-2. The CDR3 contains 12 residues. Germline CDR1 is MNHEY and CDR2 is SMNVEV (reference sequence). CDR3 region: CASSALNYGYTF.

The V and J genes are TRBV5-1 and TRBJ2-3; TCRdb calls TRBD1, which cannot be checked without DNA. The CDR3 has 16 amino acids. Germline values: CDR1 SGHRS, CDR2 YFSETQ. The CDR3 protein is CASSPGGQVLTDTQYF.

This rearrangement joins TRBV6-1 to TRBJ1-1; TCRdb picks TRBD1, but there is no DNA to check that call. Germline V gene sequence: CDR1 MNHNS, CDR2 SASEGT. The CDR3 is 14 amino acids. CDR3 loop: CASSEATGQIEAFF.

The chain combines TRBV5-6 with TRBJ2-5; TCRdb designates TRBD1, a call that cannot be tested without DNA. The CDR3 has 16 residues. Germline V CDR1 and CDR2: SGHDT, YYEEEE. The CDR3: CASSPRGRQGRETQYF. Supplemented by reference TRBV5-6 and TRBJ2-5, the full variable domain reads DAGVTQSPTHLIKTRGQQVTLRCSPKSGHDTVSWYQQALGQGPQFIFQYYEEEERQRGNFPDRFSGHQFPNYSSELNVNALLLGDSALYLCASSPRGRQGRETQYFGPGTRLLVL.

CDR3 sequence: CAWSVWVRQGQPQLMKNCFF. The rearrangement joins TRBV30 to TRBJ1-4; TCRdb's D call, TRBD1, is unchecked because there is no DNA. Germline V gene sequence: CDR1 GTSNPN, CDR2 SVGIG (reference sequence). This CDR3 is 20 amino acids long. The whole variable domain, remainder taken from reference TRBV30 and TRBJ1-4, is SQTIHQWPATLVQPVGSPLSLECTVEGTSNPNLYWYRQAAGRGLQLLFYSVGIGQISSEVPQNLSASRPQDRQFILSSKKLLLSDSGFYLCAWSVWVRQGQPQLMKNCFFGSGTQLSVL.

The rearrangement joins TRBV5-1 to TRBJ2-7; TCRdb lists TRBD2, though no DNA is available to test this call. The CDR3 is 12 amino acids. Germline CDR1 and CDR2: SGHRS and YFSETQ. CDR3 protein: CASGGEAYEQYF.

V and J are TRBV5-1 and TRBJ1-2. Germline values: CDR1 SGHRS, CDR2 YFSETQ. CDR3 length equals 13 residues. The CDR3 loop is CASSLVADDGYTF.

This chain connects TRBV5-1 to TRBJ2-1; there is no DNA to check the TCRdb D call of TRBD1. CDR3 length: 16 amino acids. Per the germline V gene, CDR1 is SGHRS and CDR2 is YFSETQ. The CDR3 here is CASSLVGGASYNEQFF. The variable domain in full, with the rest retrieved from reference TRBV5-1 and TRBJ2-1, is KAGVTQTPRYLIKTRGQQVTLSCSPISGHRSVSWYQQTPGQGLQFLFEYFSETQRNKGNFPGRFSGRQFSNSRSEMNVSTLELGDSALYLCASSLVGGASYNEQFFGPGTRLTVL.

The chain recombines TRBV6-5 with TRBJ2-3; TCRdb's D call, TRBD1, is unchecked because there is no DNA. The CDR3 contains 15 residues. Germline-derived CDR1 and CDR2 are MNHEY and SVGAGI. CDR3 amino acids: CASSSVGTSADTQYF.

The chain's CDR3 is CANPQGAGSYNEQFF. The genes are TRBV7-7 and TRBJ2-1; the TCRdb call, TRBD1, lacks DNA for checking. The CDR3 sequence is 15 residues long. Germline V gene data show CDR1 as SSHAT and CDR2 as FNYEAQ (reference sequence).

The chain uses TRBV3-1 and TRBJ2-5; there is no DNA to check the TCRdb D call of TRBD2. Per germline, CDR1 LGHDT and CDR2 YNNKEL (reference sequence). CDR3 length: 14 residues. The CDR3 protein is CASRVAGGSETQYF.